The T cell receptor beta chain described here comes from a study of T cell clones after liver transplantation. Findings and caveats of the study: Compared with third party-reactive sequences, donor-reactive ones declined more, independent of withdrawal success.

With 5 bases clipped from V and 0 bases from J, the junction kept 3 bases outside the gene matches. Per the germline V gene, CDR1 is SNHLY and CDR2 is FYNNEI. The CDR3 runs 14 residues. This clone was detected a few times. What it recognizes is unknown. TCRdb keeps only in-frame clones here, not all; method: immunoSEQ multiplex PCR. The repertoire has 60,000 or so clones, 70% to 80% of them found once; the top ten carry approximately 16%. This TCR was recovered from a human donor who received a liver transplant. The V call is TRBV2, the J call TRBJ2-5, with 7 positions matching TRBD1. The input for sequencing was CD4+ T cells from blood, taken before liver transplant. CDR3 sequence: CASSPQGNQETQYF. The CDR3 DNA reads TGTGCCAGCAGTCCACAGGGGAACCAAGAGACCCAGTACTTC. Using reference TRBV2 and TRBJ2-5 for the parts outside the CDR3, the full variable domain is EPEVTQTPSHQVTQMGQEVILRCVPISNHLYFYWYRQILGQKVEFLVSFYNNEISEKSEIFDDQFSVERPDGSNFTLKIRSTKLEDSAMYFCASSPQGNQETQYFGPGTRLLVL.